The 5 T cell receptor beta chains below all came from one sample that was sequenced in a study of human T cells and chemical hapten exposure. Specified time point: patch test 1, 2 weeks after DPC sensitization. As to treatment: therapeutic diphenylcyclopropenone sensitization with weekly scalp DPC. TCRdb analysed the RACE reads with MiXCR anew, one entry per CDR3 protein. The data contain nearly 350,000 distinct CDR3 sequences, under 9% of them singletons. The input for sequencing was whole blood, taken in connection with sensitization to the hapten diphenylcyclopropenone (DPC). The receptors originated from a woman between 18 and 29 years old with alopecia areata. Some clones in this sample may be carry-over from other donors' samples.

This clonotype was counted ten times or more. V usage is TRBV3-1 and J usage is TRBJ2-3; D remains ambiguous. The length of the CDR3 is 14 residues. V lost 3 bases, J lost 1 base, and 8 bases lay in between. CDR1 is LGHDT, CDR2 YNNKEL, per germline (reference sequence). CDR3: CASSHVTGTDTQYF. CDR3 DNA sequence: TGTGCCAGCAGCCACGTCACCGGCACAGATACGCAGTATTTT.

This clonotype was picked up many times. V usage is TRBV29-1 and J usage is TRBJ2-5; tentatively, D is TRBD1 (5 bases). Trimming took 5 bases from V and 5 from J, leaving 24 bases between them. There are 16 residues in the CDR3. Germline values: CDR1 SQVTM, CDR2 ANQGSEA. DNA for the CDR3: TGCAGCGTTTCCCGGATACACGATAGGGGAATGGAGACCCAGTACTTC. Translated, it gives CSVSRIHDRGMETQYF.

This clonotype was counted many times. The chain uses TRBV7-8 and TRBJ2-3; 9 nucleotides align to TRBD1. The junction had 13 bases not matched to a gene; V was cut back by 3 bases and J by 6 bases. Germline lookup yields CDR1 SGHVS and CDR2 FQNEAQ. The CDR3 loop spans 17 amino acids. In nucleotides, the CDR3 is TGTGCCAGCAGCTTCGCAGGGACAGGGTACACATCGGATACGCAGTATTTT. The encoded protein is CASSFAGTGYTSDTQYF. Variable domain in full (rest from reference TRBV7-8 and TRBJ2-3): GAGVSQSPRYKVAKRGQDVALRCDPISGHVSLFWYQQALGQGPEFLTYFQNEAQLDKSGLPSDRFFAERPEGSVSTLKIQRTQQEDSAVYLCASSFAGTGYTSDTQYFGPGTRLTVL.

This clonotype was detected many times. The chain uses TRBV6-5 and TRBJ2-7; 9 nucleotides line up with TRBD1. Per the germline V gene, CDR1 is MNHEY and CDR2 is SVGAGI. Trimming removed 6 bases from V and 2 bases from J; junction bases left unmatched: 11. The CDR3 spans 16 residues. CDR3 amino acids: CASSEPPQGAAYEQYF. CDR3 DNA sequence: TGTGCCAGCAGCGAACCCCCACAGGGGGCGGCCTACGAGCAGTACTTC.

This clonotype was detected many times. The genes are TRBV6-5 and TRBJ1-3, with D tentatively TRBD1 (6 bases). Germline CDR1 MNHEY, CDR2 SVGAGI. V was shortened by 5 bases and J by 2 bases, with 19 bases between the two germline ends. The CDR3 runs to 17 residues. CDR3 nucleotides: TGTGCCAGCAGTGTCTTCTGGGGGGCAGGGACTGGAAACACCATATATTTT. Amino acids: CASSVFWGAGTGNTIYF.